Following are 18 T cell receptor beta chains from one sample sequenced in a study of cytomegalovirus exposure and HLA in healthy donors. PCR involved 60 Vbeta and 13 Jbeta primers. Clones were read by immunoSEQ multiplex PCR, and TCRdb kept only the in-frame ones, dropping some. The data show 80,000 to 95,000 clones, under 75% seen once. The sample comprised PBMCs. The source of these receptors is a human donor in good health.

The J gene is TRBJ2-1, the V gene TRBV7-6; 9 positions match TRBD2. V lost 3 bases, J lost 4 bases, and 4 bases stayed unmatched. The germline V gene has CDR1 SGHVS and CDR2 FNYEAQ. This CDR3 comprises 15 residues. The CDR3: CASSLNSGSYNEQFF. The DNA of the CDR3 is TGTGCCAGCAGCTTGAATAGCGGGAGTTACAATGAGCAGTTCTTC.

The CDR3 region is CASSKGTGYGANVLTF. The CDR3 DNA reads TGTGCCAGTAGTAAGGGGACAGGGTATGGGGCCAACGTCCTGACTTTC. The chain is built from TRBV19 and TRBJ2-6, with 9 bases matching TRBD1. CDR1 LNHDA and CDR2 SQIVND come from the germline V gene (reference sequence). This CDR3 region has 16 residues. V lost 4 bases to trimming and J lost 3 bases; unmatched junction nucleotides: 4.

This chain uses TRBV29-1 with TRBJ1-3; D may be TRBD1 (6 bases). Trimming removed 3 bases from V and 0 bases from J, with 9 bases in between. This CDR3 is built from 14 residues. Germline lookup yields CDR1 SQVTM and CDR2 ANQGSEA. The chain's CDR3 is CSVDPGDSGNTIYF. The CDR3 DNA reads TGCAGCGTTGATCCAGGGGACTCTGGAAACACCATATATTTT.

The table lists this clone with a few counts. CDR3 loop: CASSRNNRDRDGYTF. CDR3 sequence (DNA): TGTGCCAGCAGCCGTAATAACCGGGACAGGGATGGCTACACCTTC. The rearrangement links TRBV4-2 to TRBJ1-2; 9 nucleotides match TRBD1. V dropped 4 bases and J dropped 6; count of bases not matched to a gene: 9. There are 15 residues in the CDR3. The V gene's germline CDR1 is LGHNA and CDR2 YNFKEQ.

The V call is TRBV7-2, the J call TRBJ1-2; 8 bases align to TRBD1. The CDR3 has 13 residues. Germline V gene lookup returns CDR1 SGHTA and CDR2 FQGNSA. The V segment lost 5 bases and the J segment 5 bases; nucleotides outside the gene matches: 4. The CDR3 DNA is TGTGCCAGCAGCCCAGGGGGCGGGTATGGCTACACCTTC. It translates to CASSPGGGYGYTF.

This clone was recorded a few times. The rearrangement uses TRBV5-4 and TRBJ1-2; possibly TRBD1 for D (5 bases). Between the trimmed V and J ends, which lost 5 bases and 3 bases, there was a span of 11 bases. The CDR3 length is 13 residues. Germline CDR1 reads SGHNT; CDR2 reads YYREEE (reference sequence). The CDR3, as DNA: TGTGCCAGCAGAAGTGACAGCCACTATGGCTACACCTTC. This codes for CASRSDSHYGYTF.

This clone was counted between two and nine times. The sample contains more than one DNA sequence encoding this CDR3. This chain uses TRBV19 with TRBJ1-5; 9 bases agree with TRBD1. Germline assignment: CDR1 LNHDA and CDR2 SQIVND (reference sequence). The CDR3 has 14 amino acids. V dropped 4 bases and J dropped 6; count of bases not matched to a gene: 4. For the CDR3, the DNA is TGTGCCAGTAGTAAGGGACAGGGAAGTCAGCCCCAGCATTTT. It codes for CASSKGQGSQPQHF.

In this sample, this clone turned up a few times. CDR3 nucleotides: TGTGCCAGCAGCTTCCCCCTTAGCGGGGCCGCGAACACCGGGGAGCTGTTTTTT. It specifies CASSFPLSGAANTGELFF. The chain carries TRBV7-9 and TRBJ2-2; 8 bases map to TRBD2. Germline CDR1 and CDR2: SEHNR and FQNEAQ (reference sequence). The length of the CDR3 is 18 residues. Trimming at V came to 3 bases and at J to 0 bases, leaving 9 bases not matched to a gene.

This clone has a single count. The chain recombines TRBV2 with TRBJ1-1; 8 nucleotides match TRBD1. V was clipped by 7 bases and J by 4 bases; unmatched bases: 5. Germline V gives CDR1 SNHLY, CDR2 FYNNEI. The CDR3 extends over 13 amino acids. The DNA of the CDR3 is TGTGCCAGCATTCCTGACAGGGGCACTGAAGCTTTCTTT. Its translation is CASIPDRGTEAFF.

The genes are TRBV28 and TRBJ2-7; 7 nucleotides align to TRBD1. CDR1 and CDR2 (germline): MDHEN, SYDVKM. The CDR3 length is 14 residues. V gave up 10 bases and J gave up 0 bases; unmatched junction bases: 9. In DNA form, the CDR3 reads TGTGCCACCGATTCCCAGGGGGTCTCCTACGAGCAGTACTTC. As protein: CATDSQGVSYEQYF.

This chain joins TRBV7-8 and TRBJ2-7; 8 bases fit TRBD1. V lost 5 bases and J lost 0; bases outside the gene matches: 12. CDR3 length: 17 residues. Looked up from germline, CDR1 is SGHVS and CDR2 is FQNEAQ. The CDR3 region has the DNA TGTGCCAGCAGCCAGCCGGGACAGGCATCCTTCTCCTACGAGCAGTACTTC. The encoded protein is CASSQPGQASFSYEQYF.

This rearrangement joins TRBV9 to TRBJ2-7, with D possibly TRBD1 on 6 matching bases. This CDR3 contains 14 residues. V lost 3 bases to trimming and J lost 0 bases, with 10 bases between them. Germline CDR1 reads SGDLS; CDR2 reads YYNGEE. CDR3 protein: CASSAGQTSYEQYF. CDR3 coding DNA: TGTGCCAGCAGCGCCGGACAGACCTCCTACGAGCAGTACTTC. The full variable domain, with the rest looked up from reference TRBV9 and TRBJ2-7, is DSGVTQTPKHLITATGQRVTLRCSPRSGDLSVYWYQQSLDQGLQFLIQYYNGEERAKGNILERFSAQQFPDLHSELNLSSLELGDSALYFCASSAGQTSYEQYFGPGTRLTVT.

The chain carries TRBV2 and TRBJ2-3; D ambiguous. The CDR3 has 13 amino acids. Germline V lookup: CDR1 SNHLY, CDR2 FYNNEI. V shed 7 bases and J shed 4 bases, with 12 bases lying between them. The chain's CDR3 is CASIYYGSDTQYF. The CDR3, as DNA: TGTGCCAGCATATACTACGGTTCAGATACGCAGTATTTT.

J is TRBJ1-1 and V is TRBV5-1, with 7 bases lining up with TRBD1. Trimming at V came to 2 bases and at J to 5 bases, leaving 6 bases not matched to a gene. Germline CDR1 and CDR2: SGHRS and YFSETQ. The CDR3 has 14 amino acids. The CDR3 loop reads CASSLYRGDTEAFF. Here the CDR3 DNA reads TGCGCCAGCAGCTTATACAGGGGAGATACTGAAGCTTTCTTT.

This chain connects TRBV9 to TRBJ1-1; 9 bases agree with TRBD1. Germline-derived CDR1 and CDR2 are SGDLS and YYNGEE. The junction had 8 bases not matched to a gene; V was cut back by 0 bases and J by 5 bases. The CDR3 has 16 residues. Here the CDR3 reads CASSVGDRVSWTEAFF. The CDR3 DNA sequence: TGTGCCAGCAGCGTAGGGGACAGGGTAAGTTGGACTGAAGCTTTCTTT.

This clone appeared a few times. The CDR3 region is CASSSTGGSYEQYF. CDR3 nucleotides: TGCGCCAGCAGCAGTACAGGGGGTTCCTACGAGCAGTACTTC. The chain carries TRBV5-1 and TRBJ2-7; 8 bases are shared with TRBD1. V trimming: 4 bases; J trimming: 1 base; junction bases outside the gene matches: 4. CDR3 length: 14 amino acids. Looked up from germline, CDR1 is SGHRS and CDR2 is YFSETQ.

This clone was found a few times. One end of the junction fails to match germline, which may point to a read error. The J gene is TRBJ2-1, the V gene TRBV5-1, with 10 nucleotides matching TRBD2. Germline loops: CDR1 SGHRS, CDR2 YFSETQ. The CDR3 sequence is 13 residues long. The CDR3 DNA is TGCGCCAGCAGCTCGCCTGCGGGGACTAGCGTCGTCTTC. Protein product: CASSSPAGTSVVF.

V gene TRBV7-9 combines with J gene TRBJ2-1, with 11 bases identical to TRBD2. V shed 5 bases, J shed 2 bases, and the junction held 5 bases outside the gene matches. There are 16 residues in the CDR3. The germline gives CDR1 SEHNR, CDR2 FQNEAQ (reference sequence). CDR3 DNA sequence: TGTGCCAGCAGCCCCCTTAGCGGGGGGGCCTACAATGAGCAGTTCTTC. It encodes CASSPLSGGAYNEQFF. The full variable domain, with the rest looked up from reference TRBV7-9 and TRBJ2-1, is DTGVSQNPRHKITKRGQNVTFRCDPISEHNRLYWYRQTLGQGPEFLTYFQNEAQLEKSRLLSDRFSAERPKGSFSTLEIQRTEQGDSAMYLCASSPLSGGAYNEQFFGPGTRLTVL.